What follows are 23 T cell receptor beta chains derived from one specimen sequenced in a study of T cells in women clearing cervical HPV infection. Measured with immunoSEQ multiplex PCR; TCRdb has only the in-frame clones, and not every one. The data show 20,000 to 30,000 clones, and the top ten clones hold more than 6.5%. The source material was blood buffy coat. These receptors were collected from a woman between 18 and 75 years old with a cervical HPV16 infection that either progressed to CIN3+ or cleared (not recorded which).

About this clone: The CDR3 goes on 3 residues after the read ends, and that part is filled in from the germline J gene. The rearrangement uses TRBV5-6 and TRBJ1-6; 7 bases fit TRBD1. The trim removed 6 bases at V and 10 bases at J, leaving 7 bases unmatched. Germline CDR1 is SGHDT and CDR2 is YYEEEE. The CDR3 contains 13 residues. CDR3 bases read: TGTGCCAGCAACTCAGGGGGAAGATCACCC. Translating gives CASNSGGRSP. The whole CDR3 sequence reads CASNSGGRSPLHF.

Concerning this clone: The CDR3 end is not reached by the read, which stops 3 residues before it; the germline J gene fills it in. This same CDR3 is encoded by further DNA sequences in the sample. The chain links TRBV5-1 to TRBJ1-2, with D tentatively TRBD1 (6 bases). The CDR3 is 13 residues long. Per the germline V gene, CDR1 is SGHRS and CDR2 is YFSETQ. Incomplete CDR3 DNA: TGCGCCAGCAGCTCCCAACAGGGAGACGGC. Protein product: CASSSQQGDG. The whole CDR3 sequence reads CASSSQQGDGYTF.

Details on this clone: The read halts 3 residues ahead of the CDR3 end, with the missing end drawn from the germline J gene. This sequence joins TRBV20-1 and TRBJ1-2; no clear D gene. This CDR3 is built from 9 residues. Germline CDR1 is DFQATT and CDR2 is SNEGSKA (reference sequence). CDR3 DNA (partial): TGCAGTGCTAGCTTAGGC. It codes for CSASLG. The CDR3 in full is CSASLGYTF.

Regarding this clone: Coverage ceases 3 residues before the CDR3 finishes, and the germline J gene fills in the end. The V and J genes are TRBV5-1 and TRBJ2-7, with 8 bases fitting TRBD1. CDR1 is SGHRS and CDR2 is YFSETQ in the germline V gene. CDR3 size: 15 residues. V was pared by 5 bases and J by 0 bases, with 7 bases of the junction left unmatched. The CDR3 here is CASRLTGGSSYEQYF. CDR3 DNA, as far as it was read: TGCGCCAGCAGATTAACAGGGGGTAGCTCCTACGAG.

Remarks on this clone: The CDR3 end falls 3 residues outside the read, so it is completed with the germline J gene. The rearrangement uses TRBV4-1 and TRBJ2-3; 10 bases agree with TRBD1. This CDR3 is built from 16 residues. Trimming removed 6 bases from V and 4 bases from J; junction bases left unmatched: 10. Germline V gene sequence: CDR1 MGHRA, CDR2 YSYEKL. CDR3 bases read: TGCGCCAGCAGTCCGGGTAGGACAGGGGGTGCAGATACG. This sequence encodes CASSPGRTGGADT. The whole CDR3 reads CASSPGRTGGADTQYF.

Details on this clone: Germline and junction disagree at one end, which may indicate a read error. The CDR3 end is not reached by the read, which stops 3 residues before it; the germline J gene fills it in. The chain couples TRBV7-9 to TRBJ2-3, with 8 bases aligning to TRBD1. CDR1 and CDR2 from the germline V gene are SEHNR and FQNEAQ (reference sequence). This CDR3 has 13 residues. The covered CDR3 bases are TGTTCCAGCAGCTTAGAGACAGGGGTCGCG. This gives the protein CSSSLETGVA. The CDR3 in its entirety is CSSSLETGVAQYF.

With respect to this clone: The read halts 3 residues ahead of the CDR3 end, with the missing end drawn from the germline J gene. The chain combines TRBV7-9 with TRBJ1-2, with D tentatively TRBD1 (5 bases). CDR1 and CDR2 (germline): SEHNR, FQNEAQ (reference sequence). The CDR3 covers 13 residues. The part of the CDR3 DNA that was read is TGTGCCAGCAGCTTAGTAGAGGGGTGGGGC. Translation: CASSLVEGWG. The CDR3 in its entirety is CASSLVEGWGYTF.

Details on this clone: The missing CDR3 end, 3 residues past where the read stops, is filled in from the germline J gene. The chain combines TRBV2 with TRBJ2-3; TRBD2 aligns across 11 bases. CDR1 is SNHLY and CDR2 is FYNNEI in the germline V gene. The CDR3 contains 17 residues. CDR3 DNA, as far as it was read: TGTGCCAGCAGTGAAGCGCCGGGACTAGCGGACCAAGAGACG. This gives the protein CASSEAPGLADQET. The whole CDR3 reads CASSEAPGLADQETQYF.

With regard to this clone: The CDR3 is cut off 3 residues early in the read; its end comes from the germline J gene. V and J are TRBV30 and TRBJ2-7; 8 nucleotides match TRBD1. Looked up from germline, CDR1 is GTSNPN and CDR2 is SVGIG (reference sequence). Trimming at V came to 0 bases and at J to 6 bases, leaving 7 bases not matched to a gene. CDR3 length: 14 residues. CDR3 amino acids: CAWSVGQGASEQYF. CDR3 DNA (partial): TGTGCCTGGAGTGTAGGGCAGGGGGCGTCCGAG.

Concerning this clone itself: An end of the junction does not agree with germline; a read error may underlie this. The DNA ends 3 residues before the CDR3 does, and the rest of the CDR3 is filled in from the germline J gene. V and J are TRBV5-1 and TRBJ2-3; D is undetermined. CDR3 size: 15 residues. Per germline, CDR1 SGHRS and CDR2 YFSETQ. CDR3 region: CPSSPSSVPADTQYF. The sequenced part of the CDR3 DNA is TGCCCCAGCAGCCCTTCCAGCGTTCCCGCCGATACG.

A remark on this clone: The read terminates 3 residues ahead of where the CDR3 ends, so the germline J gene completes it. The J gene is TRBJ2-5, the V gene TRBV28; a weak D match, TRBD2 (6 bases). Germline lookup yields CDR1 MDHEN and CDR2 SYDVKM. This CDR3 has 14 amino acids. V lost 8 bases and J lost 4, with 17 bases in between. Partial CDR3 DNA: TGTGCCAGCTTCCAGTGGGGGGAAGGAGAGACC. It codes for CASFQWGEGET. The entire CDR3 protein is CASFQWGEGETQYF.

Partial CDR3 DNA: TGTGCCAGCAGAGATCCCGGGACAGGTTTTGGGGAGACC. It translates to CASRDPGTGFGET. The complete CDR3 sequence is CASRDPGTGFGETQYF. The rearrangement uses TRBV28 and TRBJ2-5, with 8 bases identical to TRBD1. The read finishes 3 residues shy of the CDR3 end, and the germline J gene is used to complete it. The length of the CDR3 is 16 residues. Looked up from germline, CDR1 is MDHEN and CDR2 is SYDVKM. V trimming: 6 bases; J trimming: 5 bases; junction bases outside the gene matches: 14.

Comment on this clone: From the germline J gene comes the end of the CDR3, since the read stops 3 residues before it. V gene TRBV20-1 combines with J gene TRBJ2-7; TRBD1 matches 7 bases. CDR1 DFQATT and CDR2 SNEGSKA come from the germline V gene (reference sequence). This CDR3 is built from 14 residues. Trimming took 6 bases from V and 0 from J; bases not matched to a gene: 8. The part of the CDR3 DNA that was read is TGCAGTGCCCTAGACAGGGTGAGCTCCTACGAG. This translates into CSALDRVSSYE. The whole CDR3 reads CSALDRVSSYEQYF.

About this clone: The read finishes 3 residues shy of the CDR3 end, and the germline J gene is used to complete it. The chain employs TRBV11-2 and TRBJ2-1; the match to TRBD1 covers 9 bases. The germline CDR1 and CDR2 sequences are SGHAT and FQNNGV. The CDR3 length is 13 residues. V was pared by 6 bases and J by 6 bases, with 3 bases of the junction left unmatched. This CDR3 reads CASSGTGTNEQFF. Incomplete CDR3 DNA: TGTGCCAGCAGTGGGACAGGGACCAATGAG.

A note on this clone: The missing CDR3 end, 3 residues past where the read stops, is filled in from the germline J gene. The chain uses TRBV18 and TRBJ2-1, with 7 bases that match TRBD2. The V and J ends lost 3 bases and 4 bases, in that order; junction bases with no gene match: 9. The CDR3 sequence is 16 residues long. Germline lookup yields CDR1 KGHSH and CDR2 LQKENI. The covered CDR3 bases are TGTGCCAGCTCACCGGGGGGGGGAAGACTTTACAATGAG. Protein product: CASSPGGGRLYNE. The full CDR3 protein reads CASSPGGGRLYNEQFF.

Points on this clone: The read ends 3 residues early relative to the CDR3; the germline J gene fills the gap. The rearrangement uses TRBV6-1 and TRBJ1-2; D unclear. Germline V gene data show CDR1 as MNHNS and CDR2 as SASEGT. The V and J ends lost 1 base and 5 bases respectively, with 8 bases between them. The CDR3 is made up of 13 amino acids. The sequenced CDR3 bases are TGTGCCAGCAGTGAAGTCACAAAGTATGGC. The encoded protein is CASSEVTKYG. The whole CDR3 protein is CASSEVTKYGYTF.

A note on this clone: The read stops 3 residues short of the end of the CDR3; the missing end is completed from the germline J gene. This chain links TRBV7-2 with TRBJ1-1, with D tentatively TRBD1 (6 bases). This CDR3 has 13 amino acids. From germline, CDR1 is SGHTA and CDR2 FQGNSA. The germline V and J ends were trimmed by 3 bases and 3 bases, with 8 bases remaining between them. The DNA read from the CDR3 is TGTGCCAGCAGCTTTCGGACAGACACTGAA. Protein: CASSFRTDTE. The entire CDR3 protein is CASSFRTDTEAFF.

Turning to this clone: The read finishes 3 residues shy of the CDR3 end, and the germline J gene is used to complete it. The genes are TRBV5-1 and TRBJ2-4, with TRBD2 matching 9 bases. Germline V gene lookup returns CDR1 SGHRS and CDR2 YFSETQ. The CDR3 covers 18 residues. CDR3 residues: CASSLYFRTSANQETQYF. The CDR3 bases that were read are TGCGCCAGCAGCTTGTATTTCAGGACTAGCGCCAACCAAGAGACT.

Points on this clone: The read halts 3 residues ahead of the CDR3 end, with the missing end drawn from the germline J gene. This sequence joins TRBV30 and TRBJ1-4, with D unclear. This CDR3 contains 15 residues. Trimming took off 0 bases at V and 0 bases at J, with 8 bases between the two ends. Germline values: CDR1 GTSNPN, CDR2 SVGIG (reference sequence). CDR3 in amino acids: CAWSVIGPTNEKLFF. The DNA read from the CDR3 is TGTGCCTGGAGTGTTATAGGGCCAACTAATGAAAAA.

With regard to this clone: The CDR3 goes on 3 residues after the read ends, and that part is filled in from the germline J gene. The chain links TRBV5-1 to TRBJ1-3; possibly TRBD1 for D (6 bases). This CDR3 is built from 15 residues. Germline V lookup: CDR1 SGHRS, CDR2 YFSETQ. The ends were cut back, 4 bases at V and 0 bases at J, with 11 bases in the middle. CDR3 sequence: CASSTTGSSGNTIYF. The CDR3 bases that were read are TGCGCCAGCAGCACAACAGGGAGCTCTGGAAACACC.

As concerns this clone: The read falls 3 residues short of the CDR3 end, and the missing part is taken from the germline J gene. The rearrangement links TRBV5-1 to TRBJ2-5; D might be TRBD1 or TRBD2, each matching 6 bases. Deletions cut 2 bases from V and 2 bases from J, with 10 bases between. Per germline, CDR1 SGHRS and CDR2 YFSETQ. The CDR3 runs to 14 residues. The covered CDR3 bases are TGCGCCAGCAGCTTACAGGGAGGACAAGAGACC. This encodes CASSLQGGQET. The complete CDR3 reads CASSLQGGQETQYF. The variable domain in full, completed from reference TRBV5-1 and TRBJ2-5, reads KAGVTQTPRYLIKTRGQQVTLSCSPISGHRSVSWYQQTPGQGLQFLFEYFSETQRNKGNFPGRFSGRQFSNSRSEMNVSTLELGDSALYLCASSLQGGQETQYFGPGTRLLVL.

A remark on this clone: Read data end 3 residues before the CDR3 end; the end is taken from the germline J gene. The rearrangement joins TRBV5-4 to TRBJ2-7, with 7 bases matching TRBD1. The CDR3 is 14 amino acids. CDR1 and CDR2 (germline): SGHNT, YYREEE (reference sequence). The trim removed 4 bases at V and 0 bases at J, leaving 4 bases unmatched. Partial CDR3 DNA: TGTGCCAGCAGCACAGGGACAGACTCCTACGAG. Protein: CASSTGTDSYE. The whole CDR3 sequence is CASSTGTDSYEQYF.

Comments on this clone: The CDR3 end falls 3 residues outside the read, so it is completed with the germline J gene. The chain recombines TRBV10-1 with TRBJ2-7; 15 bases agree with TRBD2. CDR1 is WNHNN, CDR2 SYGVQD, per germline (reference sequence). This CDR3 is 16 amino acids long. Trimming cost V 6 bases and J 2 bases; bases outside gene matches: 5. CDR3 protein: CASSGTSGRPPYEQYF. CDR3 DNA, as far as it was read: TGCGCCAGCAGCGGGACTAGCGGGAGGCCCCCCTACGAG.